This TCR beta chain was captured by sequencing in a study of response to subunit inactivated influenza vaccine. This CDR3 comprises 15 residues. The V end was cut by 4 bases, the J end by 6 bases, with 19 bases between. Germline V lookup: CDR1 LGHDT, CDR2 YNNKEL (reference sequence). TCRdb processed the RT-PCR reads anew with MiXCR; each CDR3 protein has one entry. This table has 500,000 to 550,000 distinct CDR3 sequences, less than 25% appearing once. This clonotype was detected only a few times. The data were also submitted as part of a second study, on T cells expressing NK-cell markers. From that second work: With UMIs, 5'RACE template switching was used to make TCR beta cDNA. Sorted CD3+CD56+NKG2C+, CD3+CD56+NKG2C- and CD3+CD56-NKG2C+ T cells supplied TCR beta repertoires. These clonotypes additionally ranked first within the CD3+CD56-NKG2C+ fraction of four donors.

The rearrangement links TRBV3-1 to TRBJ2-7, with D possibly being TRBD2 (6 bases). The sample here was CD4+ T cells sorted from PBMCs, taken 11 to 12 days after vaccination. This TCR was recovered from a man in his fifties who received an inactivated influenza vaccine. The CDR3: CASSPRDFSLGEQYF. CDR3 coding DNA: TGTGCCAGCAGCCCGCGGGACTTCTCCTTGGGCGAGCAGTACTTC.